Listed below are T cell receptor beta chains from one sample, sequenced in a study of T cell repertoires in aging, cancer and after chemotherapy. TCRdb passed the multiplex PCR reads through MiXCR, listing each CDR3 protein once. The sample holds about 1,500 distinct CDR3 sequences, less than 40% seen once. Sequenced sample: blood. The receptors originated from a human donor with a solid tumor. The donor label of this sample is uncertain. Each CDR3 is given with its conserved first and last residue. The D gene is left open where the match is weak. Clone size is not always given. Where it is, it says once, few, many or a class for expanded clones.

J,V,D,size,CDR3,DNA
TRBJ1-5,TRBV20-1,-,once,CSATQAMTLRTRQPQHF,TGCAGTGCTACCCAGGCAATGACACTAAGGACGCGCCAGCCCCAGCATTTT
TRBJ2-3,TRBV19,-,few,CASSITARGGRGGTDTQYF,TGTGCCAGTAGCATAACGGCCAGGGGCGGACGAGGGGGCACAGATACGCAGTATTTT
TRBJ2-1,TRBV20-1,-,few,CSGTGPLLGADEQFF,TGCAGTGGGACGGGACCTCTATTAGGTGCAGATGAGCAGTTCTTC
TRBJ2-2,TRBV12-3/TRBV12-4,-,few,CASSRAAGELFF,TGTGCCAGCAGCCGCGCTGCCGGGGAGCTGTTTTTT
TRBJ1-6,TRBV7-9,TRBD1,few,CASSPGQGENSSPLHF,TGTGCCAGCAGCCCCGGACAGGGAGAAAATAGCTCACCCCTCCACTTT
TRBJ2-3,TRBV20-1,-,few,CSATGERGTDTQYF,TGCAGTGCTACAGGGGAAAGGGGCACAGATACGCAGTATTTT
TRBJ1-3,TRBV29-1,-,few,CSARWGGSGNTIYF,TGCAGCGCCAGATGGGGGGGCTCTGGAAACACCATATATTTT
TRBJ1-2,TRBV18,-,-,CASSGVSYGYTF,TGTGCCAGCTCGGGAGTTTCCTATGGCTACACCTTC
TRBJ1-5,TRBV30,-,few,CAWSVGGAQPQHF,TGTGCCTGGAGTGTAGGAGGGGCTCAGCCCCAGCATTTT
TRBJ1-1,TRBV6-1,-,-,CASSEFLPTVNTEAFF,TGTGCCAGCAGTGAATTCCTCCCGACAGTGAACACTGAAGCTTTCTTT
TRBJ1-4,TRBV6-2/TRBV6-3,TRBD1,-,CASSPTGAEEKLFF,TGTGCCAGCAGTCCTACAGGGGCGGAAGAAAAACTGTTTTTT
TRBJ2-7,TRBV5-4,-,-,CASSSGQDYEQYF,TGTGCCAGCAGCTCTGGGCAGGACTACGAGCAGTACTTC
TRBJ2-1,TRBV6-5,TRBD1,-,CASSYRTGGHEQFF,TGTGCCAGCAGTTACAGGACAGGGGGCCATGAGCAGTTCTTC
TRBJ1-2,TRBV6-1,-,few,CASRSQGSYGYTF,TGTGCCAGCAGGTCCCAGGGCTCCTATGGCTACACCTTC
TRBJ1-1,TRBV30,-,few,CAWSVQVNTEAFF,TGTGCCTGGAGTGTACAGGTGAACACTGAAGCTTTCTTT
TRBJ2-5,TRBV6-2/TRBV6-3,TRBD1,few,CASSQRTGETQYF,TGTGCCAGCAGTCAAAGGACAGGAGAGACCCAGTACTTC